The following is a T cell receptor beta chain sequence with its context. Its antigen remains unidentified. The input lacks base qualities; no much larger clone sits a single base away. The entry originates in a study of T cells in localized non-small cell lung cancer (dated by TCRdb to 2019 to 2021). Regarding the study in general: Comparing tumors with uninvolved tumor-adjacent lungs, the study looked at the T cell repertoires of 236 patients with early-stage NSCLC. The cohort was made up of some 240 treatment-naive NSCLC patients whose localized lung tumors had been resected. A mean age of 66.3 years was recorded for the NSCLC patients, of whom under 150 were male and more than 85 were female. Points the paper makes about the study in general: Higher T cell density in blood was associated with longer overall survival, whereas higher clonality in adjacent lung was associated with shorter survival. A median of around 50 of the top 100 tumor clones were detected in paired uninvolved adjacent lung, and some 28 of these tumor clones were also found among the top 100 clones of the paired uninvolved adjacent lung. Uninvolved tumor-adjacent lung showed the highest T cell clonality, higher than tumor, which suggests more focused antigenic responses in the adjacent lung. Because multi-region tumor sequencing was not done, intratumor heterogeneity could not be ruled out. Because the study design was exploratory, TCR variables were selected using unadjusted p-values without false-discovery rate correction.

TCR beta CDR3 regions were sequenced from DNA using the immunoSEQ Assay. In the original analysis: T cell density was computed as TCR beta template counts normalized to usable DNA estimated by amplifying housekeeping genes. Using the preseqR package, richness was estimated by extrapolating to 120,000 templates for tissue samples and 400,000 templates for PBMC samples. Clonality was defined by subtracting Pielou's evenness from one. Tissue-enriched TCRs were identified by differential abundance testing using productive amino-acid clonotypes, minimum total count 5 and alpha 0.1. The Jaccard Index and the Morisita Overlap Index were used to measure how much the repertoires overlapped between compartments. GLIPH grouped TCR beta CDR3s together with public tetramer-defined viral CDR3s, and a viral motif had to include at least three viral sequences and also show V-gene enrichment. Entries here come from immuneACCESS through TCRdb and include only in-frame sequences with V and J called. Some clones fail to appear in such tables; in the studies checked, an unresolved V gene covers under half of the shortfall, and the cause of the remainder is unknown. Clone size and V and J calls were adopted from that table, with D and trimming inferred from the DNA. This sample lists fewer than 20,000 clones; around nine tenths were detected once. The ten largest clones represent roughly a quarter of the sample.

At diagnosis, tumor, uninvolved tumor-adjacent lung and peripheral blood were collected and then preserved as a mix of FFPE and fresh-frozen material. Blood samples were analyzed as peripheral blood mononuclear cells for TCR repertoire profiling. Between the V and J ends, shortened by 3 bases and 0 bases respectively, the junction contains 14 bases. Counted from cysteine to phenylalanine, this CDR3 has 16 amino acids. The retained sequence is limited to the CDR3, 48 bases, with the frame set at the first base. CDR1 and CDR2 (SGDLS, YYNGEE) derive from the germline V gene. The chain uses TRBV9 and TRBJ2-3; the D gene is not confidently resolved. The receptor comes from a female donor aged 60 or older with stage III squamous cell lung carcinoma. This specimen consisted of peripheral blood, obtained before any cancer treatment. The encoded CDR3 is CASSGKVMGSTDTQYF. The nucleotide sequence is given as TGTGCCAGCAGCGGGAAAGTGATGGGGAGCACAGATACGCAGTATTTT.